The source of this TCR beta chain is a study of cytomegalovirus exposure and HLA in healthy donors. PCR involved 60 Vbeta and 13 Jbeta primers. Authors' processing steps: Roughly 81 million unique TCR beta chains, 9.5 million to 14 million shared, were counted in a later analysis. The repertoire was sequenced with immunoSEQ multiplex PCR; TCRdb's copy has only in-frame clones and lacks some. V, J and clone size derive from that table, while D and trimming were established from the DNA sequence. This sample has approximately 90,000 clones, with around four fifths found just once. J lost 8 bases, V lost 4 bases, and 6 bases had no gene match. The CDR3 is 12 amino acids. CDR1 SQVTM and CDR2 ANQGSEA come from the germline V gene. Study-wide points: In an earlier analysis, about 87% or about 30%: the productive usage of most TCR beta V segments. Later on, analysis showed that most CMV-associated TCR beta chains appeared to be HLA-restricted.

Points on this clone: The antigen remains undetermined.

The source is a woman in her thirties or forties in good health and CMV-seronegative. The chain links TRBV29-1 to TRBJ1-2; TRBD1 matches 8 bases. Sample: PBMCs. The CDR3 DNA is TGCAGCGTTGTTGTACAGGGGGAAGGCTACACCTTC. Translated: CSVVVQGEGYTF.